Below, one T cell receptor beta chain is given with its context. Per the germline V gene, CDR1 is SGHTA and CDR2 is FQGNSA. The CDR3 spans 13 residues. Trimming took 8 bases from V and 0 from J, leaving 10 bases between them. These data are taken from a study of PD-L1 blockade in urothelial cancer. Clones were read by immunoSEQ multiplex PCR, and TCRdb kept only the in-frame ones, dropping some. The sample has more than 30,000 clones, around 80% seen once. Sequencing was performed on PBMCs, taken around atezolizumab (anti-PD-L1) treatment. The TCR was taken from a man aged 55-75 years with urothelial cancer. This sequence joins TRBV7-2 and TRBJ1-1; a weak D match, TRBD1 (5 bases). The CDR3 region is CASGAGLNTEAFF. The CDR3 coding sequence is TGTGCCAGCGGGGCAGGGTTGAACACTGAAGCTTTCTTT.